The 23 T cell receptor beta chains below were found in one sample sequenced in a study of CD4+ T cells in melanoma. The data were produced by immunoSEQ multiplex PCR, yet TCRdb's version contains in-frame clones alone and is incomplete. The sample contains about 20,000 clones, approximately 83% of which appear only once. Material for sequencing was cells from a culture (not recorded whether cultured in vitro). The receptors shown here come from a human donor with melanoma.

The CDR3 DNA reads as TGTGCCAGCAGCCAGAAAACGCGGGACAGGAACTATGGCTACACCTTC. Translation gives CASSQKTRDRNYGYTF. The chain joins TRBV7-9 to TRBJ1-2; 8 nucleotides match TRBD1. The V gene end was trimmed by 5 bases and the J gene end by 2 bases; junction bases not matched to a gene: 10. The CDR3 contains 16 residues. Germline CDR1 SEHNR, CDR2 FQNEAQ (reference sequence). Looking up the rest from reference TRBV7-9 and TRBJ1-2 gives the full variable domain: DTGVSQNPRHKITKRGQNVTFRCDPISEHNRLYWYRQTLGQGPEFLTYFQNEAQLEKSRLLSDRFSAERPKGSFSTLEIQRTEQGDSAMYLCASSQKTRDRNYGYTFGSGTRLTVV.

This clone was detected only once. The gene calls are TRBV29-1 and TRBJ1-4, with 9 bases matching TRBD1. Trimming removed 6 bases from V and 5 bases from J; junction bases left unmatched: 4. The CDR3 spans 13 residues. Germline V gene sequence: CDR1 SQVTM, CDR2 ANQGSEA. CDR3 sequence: CSVIGQGNEKLFF. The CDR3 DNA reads TGCAGCGTAATCGGACAGGGGAATGAAAAACTGTTTTTT. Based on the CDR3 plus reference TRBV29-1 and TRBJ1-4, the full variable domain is SAVISQKPSRDICQRGTSLTIQCQVDSQVTMMFWYRQQPGQSLTLIATANQGSEATYESGFVIDKFPISRPNLTFSTLTVSNMSPEDSSIYLCSVIGQGNEKLFFGSGTQLSVL.

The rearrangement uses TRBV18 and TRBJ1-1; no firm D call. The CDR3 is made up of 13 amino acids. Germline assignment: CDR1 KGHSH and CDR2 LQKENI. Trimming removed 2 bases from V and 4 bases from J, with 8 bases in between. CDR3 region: CASSPGGSTEAFF. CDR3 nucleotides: TGTGCCAGCTCACCAGGAGGGAGCACTGAAGCTTTCTTT.

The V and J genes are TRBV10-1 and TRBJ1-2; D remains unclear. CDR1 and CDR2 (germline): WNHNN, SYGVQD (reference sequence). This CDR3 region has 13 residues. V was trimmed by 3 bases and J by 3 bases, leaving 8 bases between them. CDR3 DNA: TGCGCCAGCAGTGATTCCGGATACTATGGCTACACCTTC. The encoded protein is CASSDSGYYGYTF.

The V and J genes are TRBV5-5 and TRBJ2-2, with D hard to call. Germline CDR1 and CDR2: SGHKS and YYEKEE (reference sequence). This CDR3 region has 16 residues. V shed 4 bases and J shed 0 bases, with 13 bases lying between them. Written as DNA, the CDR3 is TGTGCCAGCAGCCCCTTCGGTGGGACGAACACCGGGGAGCTGTTTTTT. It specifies CASSPFGGTNTGELFF.

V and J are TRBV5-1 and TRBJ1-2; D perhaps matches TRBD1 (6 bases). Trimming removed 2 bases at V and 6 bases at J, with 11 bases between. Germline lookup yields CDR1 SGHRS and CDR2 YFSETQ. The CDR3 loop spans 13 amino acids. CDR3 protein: CASSLTGGHGYTF. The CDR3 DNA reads TGCGCCAGCAGCTTAACGGGGGGCCATGGCTACACCTTC.

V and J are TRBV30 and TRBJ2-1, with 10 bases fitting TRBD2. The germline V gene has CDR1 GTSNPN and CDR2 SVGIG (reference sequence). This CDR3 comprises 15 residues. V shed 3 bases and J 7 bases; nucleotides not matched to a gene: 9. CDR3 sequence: CAWRSAGGPGNEQFF. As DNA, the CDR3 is TGTGCCTGGAGGTCAGCGGGGGGGCCGGGGAATGAGCAGTTCTTC.

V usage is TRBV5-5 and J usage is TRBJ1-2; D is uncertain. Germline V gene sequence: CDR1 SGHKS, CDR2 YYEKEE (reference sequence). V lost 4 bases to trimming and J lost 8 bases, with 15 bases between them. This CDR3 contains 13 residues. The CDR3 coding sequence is TGTGCCAGCAGCGAGGACCATTATATGGGCTACACCTTC. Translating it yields CASSEDHYMGYTF. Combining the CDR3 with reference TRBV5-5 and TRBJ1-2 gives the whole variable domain DAGVTQSPTHLIKTRGQQVTLRCSPISGHKSVSWYQQVLGQGPQFIFQYYEKEERGRGNFPDRFSARQFPNYSSELNVNALLLGDSALYLCASSEDHYMGYTFGSGTRLTVV.

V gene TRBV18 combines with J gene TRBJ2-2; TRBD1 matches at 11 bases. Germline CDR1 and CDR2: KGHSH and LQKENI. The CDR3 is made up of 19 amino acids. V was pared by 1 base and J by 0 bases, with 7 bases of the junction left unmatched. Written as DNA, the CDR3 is TGTGCCAGCTCACCACTTTCCGGACAGGGGGCCCCGAACACCGGGGAGCTGTTTTTT. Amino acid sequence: CASSPLSGQGAPNTGELFF.

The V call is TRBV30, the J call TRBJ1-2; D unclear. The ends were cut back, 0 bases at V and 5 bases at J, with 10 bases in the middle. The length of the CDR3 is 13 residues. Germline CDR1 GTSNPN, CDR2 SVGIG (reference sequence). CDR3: CAWSVRGSYGYTF. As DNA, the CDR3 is TGTGCCTGGAGTGTACGCGGGTCTTATGGCTACACCTTC.

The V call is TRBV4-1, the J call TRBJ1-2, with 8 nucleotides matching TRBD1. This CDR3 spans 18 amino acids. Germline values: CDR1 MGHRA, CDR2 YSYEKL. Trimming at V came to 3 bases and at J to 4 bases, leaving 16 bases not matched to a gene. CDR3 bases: TGCGCCAGCAGCCACGTTATCAGGGGGCGGGATAGAAGCTATGGCTACACCTTC. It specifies CASSHVIRGRDRSYGYTF.

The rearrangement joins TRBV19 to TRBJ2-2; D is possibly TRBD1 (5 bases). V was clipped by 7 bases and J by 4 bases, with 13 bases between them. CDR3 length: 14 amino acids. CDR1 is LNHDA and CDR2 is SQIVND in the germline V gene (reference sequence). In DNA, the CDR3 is TGTGCCAGTAAAGCAGGGCTGGGCACCGGGGAGCTGTTTTTT. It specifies CASKAGLGTGELFF. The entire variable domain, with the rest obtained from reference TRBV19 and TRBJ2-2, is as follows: DGGITQSPKYLFRKEGQNVTLSCEQNLNHDAMYWYRQDPGQGLRLIYYSQIVNDFQKGDIAEGYSVSREKKESFPLTVTSAQKNPTAFYLCASKAGLGTGELFFGEGSRLTVL.

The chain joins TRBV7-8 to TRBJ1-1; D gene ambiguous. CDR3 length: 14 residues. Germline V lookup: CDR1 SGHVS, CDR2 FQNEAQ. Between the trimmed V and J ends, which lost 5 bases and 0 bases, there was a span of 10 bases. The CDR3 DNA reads TGTGCCAGCAGCCCCGGTGTACTGAACACTGAAGCTTTCTTT. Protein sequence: CASSPGVLNTEAFF.

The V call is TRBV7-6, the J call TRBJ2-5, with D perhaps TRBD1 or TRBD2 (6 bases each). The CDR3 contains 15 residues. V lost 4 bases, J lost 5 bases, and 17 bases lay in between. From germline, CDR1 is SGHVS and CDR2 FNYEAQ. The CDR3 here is CASSSFGGRWETQYF. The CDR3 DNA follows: TGTGCCAGCAGCTCGTTTGGGGGGCGTTGGGAGACCCAGTACTTC.

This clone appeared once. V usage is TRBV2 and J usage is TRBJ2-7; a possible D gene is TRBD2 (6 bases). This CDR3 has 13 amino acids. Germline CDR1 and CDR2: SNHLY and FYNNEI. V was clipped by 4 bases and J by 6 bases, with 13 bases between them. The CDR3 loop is CASSVRLGAEQYF. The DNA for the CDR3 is TGTGCCAGCAGTGTCAGACTAGGCGCCGAGCAGTACTTC.

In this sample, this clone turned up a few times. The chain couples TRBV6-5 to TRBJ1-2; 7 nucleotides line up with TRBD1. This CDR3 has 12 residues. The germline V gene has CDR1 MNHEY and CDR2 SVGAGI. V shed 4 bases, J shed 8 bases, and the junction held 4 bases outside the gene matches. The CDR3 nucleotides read TGTGCCAGCAGTTCGAGGGGGCAGGGCTACACCTTC. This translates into CASSSRGQGYTF.

CDR3 residues: CASSAGQGPTDTQYF. CDR3 in DNA: TGTGCCAGCAGCGCCGGACAGGGGCCCACAGATACGCAGTATTTT. The V and J genes are TRBV9 and TRBJ2-3; 9 nucleotides align to TRBD1. V shed 3 bases, J shed 2 bases, and the junction held 4 bases outside the gene matches. The CDR3 contains 15 residues. The germline V gene has CDR1 SGDLS and CDR2 YYNGEE.

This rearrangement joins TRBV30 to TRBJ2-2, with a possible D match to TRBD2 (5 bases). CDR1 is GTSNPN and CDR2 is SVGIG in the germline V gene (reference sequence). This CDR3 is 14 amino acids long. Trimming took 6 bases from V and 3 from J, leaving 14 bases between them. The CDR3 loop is CACLTRGYTGELFF. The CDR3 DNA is TGTGCCTGCCTAACCCGGGGATACACCGGGGAGCTGTTTTTT.

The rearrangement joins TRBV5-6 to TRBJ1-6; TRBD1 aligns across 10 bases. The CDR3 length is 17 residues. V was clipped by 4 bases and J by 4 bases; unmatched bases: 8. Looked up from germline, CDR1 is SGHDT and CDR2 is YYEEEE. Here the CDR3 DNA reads TGTGCCAGCAGCGGGCCGGGACAGGGGCGATATAATTCACCCCTCCACTTT. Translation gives CASSGPGQGRYNSPLHF.

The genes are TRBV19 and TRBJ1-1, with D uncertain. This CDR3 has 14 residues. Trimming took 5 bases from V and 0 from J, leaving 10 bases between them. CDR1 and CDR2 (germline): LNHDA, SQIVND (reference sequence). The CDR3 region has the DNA TGTGCCAGTAGTGATGGTCGGCTGAACACTGAAGCTTTCTTT. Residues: CASSDGRLNTEAFF.

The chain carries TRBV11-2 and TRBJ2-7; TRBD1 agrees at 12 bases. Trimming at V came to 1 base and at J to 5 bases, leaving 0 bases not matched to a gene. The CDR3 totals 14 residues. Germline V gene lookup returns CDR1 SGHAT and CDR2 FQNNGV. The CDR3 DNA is TGTGCCAGCAGCTTAGGGGACAGGGGGCACGAGCAGTACTTC. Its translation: CASSLGDRGHEQYF. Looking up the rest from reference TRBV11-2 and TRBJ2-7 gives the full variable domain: EAGVAQSPRYKIIEKRQSVAFWCNPISGHATLYWYQQILGQGPKLLIQFQNNGVVDDSQLPKDRFSAERLKGVDSTLKIQPAKLEDSAVYLCASSLGDRGHEQYFGPGTRLTVT.

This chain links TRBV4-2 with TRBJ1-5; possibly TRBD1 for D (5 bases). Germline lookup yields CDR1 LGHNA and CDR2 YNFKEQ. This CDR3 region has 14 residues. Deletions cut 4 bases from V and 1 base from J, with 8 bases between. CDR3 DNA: TGTGCCAGCAGCCCGTGGGGGAGCAATCAGCCCCAGCATTTT. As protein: CASSPWGSNQPQHF.

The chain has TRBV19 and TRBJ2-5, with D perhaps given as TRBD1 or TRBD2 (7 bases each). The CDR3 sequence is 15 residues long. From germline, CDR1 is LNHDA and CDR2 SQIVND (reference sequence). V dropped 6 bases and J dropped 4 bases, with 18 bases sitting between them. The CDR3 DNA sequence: TGTGCCAGTAGCCAGGGGGGGTTAGGTCGAGAGACCCAGTACTTC. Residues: CASSQGGLGRETQYF.